The 17 T cell receptor beta chains listed next were all sequenced from one sample in a study of CXCR3-negative and CXCR3-positive naive CD8 T cells. 5' RACE with UMI labels generated the TRB cDNA libraries. TCRdb reprocessed the 5' RACE reads and stores each CDR3 protein as one record, lacking DNA. The sample's table shows 50,000 to 65,000 distinct CDR3 sequences. The specimen sequenced was naive CXCR3- CD8+ T cells from blood. Noted subset: CD45RO-CCR7+CD27+CD95- naive CD8+ T cells lacking CXCR3 (TNR3-). The receptors were gathered from a human donor in good health. Some clones in this sample may be carry-over from other donors' samples.

This sequence joins TRBV20-1 and TRBJ2-5; absent DNA, TCRdb's TRBD1 call cannot be checked. CDR1 is DFQATT and CDR2 is SNEGSKA in the germline V gene (reference sequence). The CDR3 consists of 17 residues. Here the CDR3 reads CSARDRQGTEGWETQYF.

The chain recombines TRBV15 with TRBJ2-5; lacking DNA, the TRBD1 call made by TCRdb goes unchecked. There are 15 residues in the CDR3. Per the germline V gene, CDR1 is LNHNV and CDR2 is YYDKDF (reference sequence). The CDR3 protein is CATSGPPGEQETQYF.

This chain joins TRBV29-1 and TRBJ1-1. The length of the CDR3 is 14 residues. Germline loops: CDR1 SQVTM, CDR2 ANQGSEA. The chain's CDR3 is CSVEDLGGRSEAFF.

This chain uses TRBV28 with TRBJ2-7; TCRdb outputs TRBD2, but without DNA this stays unchecked. CDR3 length: 14 residues. The germline gives CDR1 MDHEN, CDR2 SYDVKM. The CDR3 reads CASSWAGTAREQYF.

The rearrangement links TRBV20-1 to TRBJ2-3; TCRdb returns TRBD2, unconfirmable since there is no DNA. CDR1 and CDR2 from the germline V gene are DFQATT and SNEGSKA (reference sequence). CDR3 size: 15 residues. The CDR3 here is CSARDGGEGTDTQYF.

The chain has TRBV7-3 and TRBJ2-1; there is no DNA to check the TCRdb D call of TRBD1. The CDR3 loop spans 15 amino acids. From germline, CDR1 is SGHTA and CDR2 FQGTGA. CDR3: CASSGGRGTDNEQFF. Variable domain in full (rest from reference TRBV7-3 and TRBJ2-1): GAGVSQTPSNKVTEKGKYVELRCDPISGHTALYWYRQSLGQGPEFLIYFQGTGAADDSGLPNDRFFAVRPEGSVSTLKIQRTERGDSAVYLCASSGGRGTDNEQFFGPGTRLTVL.

The chain employs TRBV29-1 and TRBJ1-1. The CDR3 is 13 amino acids. Germline V gives CDR1 SQVTM, CDR2 ANQGSEA. Here the CDR3 reads CSVEEYSSSEAFF.

V gene TRBV2 combines with J gene TRBJ1-5; TCRdb selects TRBD1, and the lack of DNA leaves this call unchecked. The CDR3 runs 15 residues. Germline V gene sequence: CDR1 SNHLY, CDR2 FYNNEI. This CDR3 reads CASDGQTYSNQPQHF. Complete variable domain (other parts from reference TRBV2 and TRBJ1-5): EPEVTQTPSHQVTQMGQEVILRCVPISNHLYFYWYRQILGQKVEFLVSFYNNEISEKSEIFDDQFSVERPDGSNFTLKIRSTKLEDSAMYFCASDGQTYSNQPQHFGDGTRLSIL.

This chain connects TRBV9 to TRBJ2-1. Germline V gene data show CDR1 as SGDLS and CDR2 as YYNGEE. This CDR3 region has 11 residues. CDR3 in amino acids: CASSEPPKQFF.

This sequence joins TRBV12-3 or TRBV12-4 and TRBJ1-5; the TCRdb D gene call, TRBD1, has no DNA to confirm it. This CDR3 is 15 amino acids long. The CDR3 sequence is CASSSSGQGGQPQHF.

The J gene is TRBJ2-1, the V gene TRBV7-3. The CDR3 is made up of 15 amino acids. The germline gives CDR1 SGHTA, CDR2 FQGTGA. CDR3: CASSLSADSYNEQFF. Filled out from reference TRBV7-3 and TRBJ2-1, the complete variable domain reads GAGVSQTPSNKVTEKGKYVELRCDPISGHTALYWYRQSLGQGPEFLIYFQGTGAADDSGLPNDRFFAVRPEGSVSTLKIQRTERGDSAVYLCASSLSADSYNEQFFGPGTRLTVL.

The chain uses TRBV6-2 or TRBV6-3 and TRBJ2-5; TCRdb designates TRBD2, a call that cannot be tested without DNA. The germline CDR1 and CDR2 sequences are MNHEY and SVGEGT. The CDR3 loop spans 12 amino acids. The CDR3 region is CASSPAGETQYF.

The chain recombines TRBV14 with TRBJ2-3. The length of the CDR3 is 17 residues. Germline V gene sequence: CDR1 SGHDN, CDR2 FVKESK. The CDR3 is CASSQRGIREFTDTQYF.

The genes are TRBV11-2 and TRBJ2-1. The CDR3 loop spans 15 amino acids. Germline CDR1 SGHAT, CDR2 FQNNGV. The CDR3 sequence is CASTLAGGPYNEQFF.

The V gene is TRBV5-1, the J gene TRBJ2-7; TCRdb's D call, TRBD1, is unchecked because there is no DNA. Germline lookup yields CDR1 SGHRS and CDR2 YFSETQ. This CDR3 region has 14 residues. CDR3 protein: CASSTGTETYEQYF.

This clonotype is deemed medium-sized (0.01 to 0.1%) by its frequency. CDR3 loop: CASSLGFETQYF. The rearrangement links TRBV28 to TRBJ2-5. This CDR3 contains 12 residues. Germline V gives CDR1 MDHEN, CDR2 SYDVKM.

The rearrangement joins TRBV5-4 to TRBJ2-3; the D gene TCRdb calls, TRBD1, cannot be checked with no DNA. The germline V gene has CDR1 SGHNT and CDR2 YYREEE (reference sequence). The CDR3 is 15 amino acids. CDR3 amino acids: CASSWSGAREDTQYF.